The 19 T cell receptor beta chains presented below share a single source sample, sequenced in a study of CD8+CD57+ T cells in acquired aplastic anemia. All patients picked for sequencing had shown, by flow cytometry, an expansion of CD8+CD57+ cells. The TCR beta profiling, which covered VDJ combination and CDR3 sequence, was carried out using genomic DNA as the template. Each CDR3 protein is one row after TCRdb ran MiXCR on the reads. The table has about 250,000 distinct CDR3 sequences, approximately 50% seen once. Source material: sorted CD4+, CD8+, or CD8+CD57+ T cells (not recorded which) from PBMCs. These receptors were collected from a human donor with aplastic anemia.

V usage is TRBV7-9 and J usage is TRBJ2-7; 7 bases match TRBD1. The V gene's germline CDR1 is SEHNR and CDR2 FQNEAQ (reference sequence). Trimming cost V 7 bases and J 3 bases; bases outside gene matches: 12. This CDR3 is built from 15 residues. CDR3 nucleotides: TGTGCCAGCACCTCGCCCGGGACAGCCTTCTACGAGCAGTACTTC. Translated: CASTSPGTAFYEQYF.

The chain links TRBV30 to TRBJ1-2, with D tentatively TRBD1 (5 bases). V gave up 4 bases and J gave up 8 bases, with 20 bases separating them. Germline V gene sequence: CDR1 GTSNPN, CDR2 SVGIG (reference sequence). The CDR3 length is 14 residues. The CDR3 loop is CAWTEAGTLWGYTF. The CDR3, as DNA: TGTGCCTGGACAGAGGCAGGGACGCTCTGGGGCTACACCTTC.

The genes are TRBV11-1 and TRBJ2-3, with D possibly called TRBD1 or TRBD2 (5 bases each). V lost 1 base, J lost 4 bases, and 12 bases lay in between. Germline CDR1 and CDR2: SGHAT and FQDESV (reference sequence). This CDR3 is built from 15 residues. This CDR3 is CASSLDLGDPDTQYF. The DNA for the CDR3 is TGTGCCAGCAGCTTAGACCTGGGGGACCCAGATACGCAGTATTTT.

This clonotype was detected many times. The V call is TRBV6-5, the J call TRBJ1-6, with a tentative D call TRBD1 (6 bases). V lost 0 bases and J lost 7, with 13 bases in between. The germline CDR1 and CDR2 sequences are MNHEY and SVGAGI. There are 16 residues in the CDR3. Written as DNA, the CDR3 is TGTGCCAGCAGTTACTCTCCGGGACAAGGAAATTCACCCCTCCACTTT. Translated: CASSYSPGQGNSPLHF.

Concerning this clonotype: A read error is likely, as this CDR3 ends without the conserved phenylalanine or tryptophan. The DNA is omitted, as the CDR3 cannot be located on it reliably, and the CDR3 follows TCRdb's listing. This sequence joins TRBV6-5 and TRBJ1-2. Per the germline V gene, CDR1 is MNHEY and CDR2 is SVGAGI. Inclusive of both ends, the CDR3 amounts to 8 amino acids. CDR3 in amino acids: CASSSSAL.

This clonotype was observed a few times. A much larger clonotype is one base distant, so this may be a read error. The CDR3 carries no conserved terminal phenylalanine or tryptophan, so it likely arises from a read error. The chain has TRBV7-6 and TRBJ2-1, with 11 bases lining up with TRBD2. V lost 5 bases and J lost 4; bases outside the gene matches: 1. Germline loops: CDR1 SGHVS, CDR2 FNYEAQ. The length of the CDR3 is 14 residues. CDR3 region: CASSTSGGYNEQFL. The CDR3 DNA is TGTGCCAGCAGCACTAGCGGGGGATACAATGAGCAGTTCCTC.

The chain recombines TRBV20-1 with TRBJ2-7, with 10 positions matching TRBD2. Germline V gives CDR1 DFQATT, CDR2 SNEGSKA (reference sequence). The CDR3 consists of 17 residues. After removal of 3 bases from V and 1 base from J, the junction contained 12 bases not matched to a gene. CDR3 region: CSARDRATSGTSYEQYF. CDR3 DNA: TGCAGTGCTAGGGACAGGGCAACTAGCGGGACTTCCTACGAGCAGTACTTC.

The CDR3 DNA sequence: TGTGCCAGCAGCCCCGTCGATGAGCAGTTCTTC. It is translated as CASSPVDEQFF. V usage is TRBV2 and J usage is TRBJ2-1; D not certain. Trimming took 6 bases from V and 8 from J, leaving 8 bases between them. Germline V gene sequence: CDR1 SNHLY, CDR2 FYNNEI. This CDR3 contains 11 residues.

The J gene is TRBJ1-3, the V gene TRBV29-1; D is perhaps TRBD1 (5 bases). This CDR3 is built from 14 residues. Germline V gene lookup returns CDR1 SQVTM and CDR2 ANQGSEA. The V and J ends lost 3 bases and 0 bases respectively, with 9 bases between them. This CDR3 reads CSVDGGGSGNTIYF. The CDR3 nucleotides read TGCAGCGTTGACGGGGGAGGCTCTGGAAACACCATATATTTT. The complete variable domain, with remaining parts taken from reference TRBV29-1 and TRBJ1-3, reads SAVISQKPSRDICQRGTSLTIQCQVDSQVTMMFWYRQQPGQSLTLIATANQGSEATYESGFVIDKFPISRPNLTFSTLTVSNMSPEDSSIYLCSVDGGGSGNTIYFGEGSWLTVV.

In regard to this clonotype: A much larger clone lies a single base off, so this may be a read error. The V call is TRBV20-1, the J call TRBJ2-7; perhaps TRBD1 as D (6 bases). Per the germline V gene, CDR1 is DFQATT and CDR2 is SNEGSKA (reference sequence). V was pared by 5 bases and J by 0 bases, with 17 bases between. The CDR3 has 15 amino acids. The CDR3 region is CSADYRGRGSYEQYF. CDR3 nucleotide sequence: TGCAGTGCTGATTACCGGGGCAGGGGCTCCTACGAGCAGTACTTC.

The rearrangement joins TRBV30 to TRBJ2-1; D unresolved. The CDR3 length is 14 residues. V lost 0 bases and J lost 11, with 17 bases in between. From germline, CDR1 is GTSNPN and CDR2 SVGIG (reference sequence). The CDR3 coding sequence is TGTGCCTGGAGTGTACTGGCCACCCACCCTAAGCAGTTCTTC. Protein sequence: CAWSVLATHPKQFF.

The genes are TRBV7-9 and TRBJ2-7; no firm D call. Germline CDR1 SEHNR, CDR2 FQNEAQ (reference sequence). The CDR3 extends over 13 amino acids. Here the CDR3 DNA reads TGTGCTAGAGACTCTTCTCTCTACTACGAGCAGTACTTC. Its protein product is CARDSSLYYEQYF.

The gene calls are TRBV5-1 and TRBJ2-7, with TRBD1 as a possible D gene (5 bases). The CDR3 spans 14 residues. CDR1 is SGHRS and CDR2 is YFSETQ in the germline V gene. Between the trimmed V and J ends, which lost 4 bases and 2 bases, there was a span of 13 bases. The CDR3 bases are TGCGCCAGCAGCACCGGACATGGACCCTACGAGCAGTACTTC. Translating it yields CASSTGHGPYEQYF. The variable domain in full, with the rest retrieved from reference TRBV5-1 and TRBJ2-7, is KAGVTQTPRYLIKTRGQQVTLSCSPISGHRSVSWYQQTPGQGLQFLFEYFSETQRNKGNFPGRFSGRQFSNSRSEMNVSTLELGDSALYLCASSTGHGPYEQYFGPGTRLTVT.

There are a few counts of this clonotype. V usage is TRBV7-6 and J usage is TRBJ1-1; D may be TRBD1 (5 bases). The CDR3 sequence is 13 residues long. Germline V gives CDR1 SGHVS, CDR2 FNYEAQ. V was trimmed by 3 bases and J by 3 bases, leaving 8 bases between them. Here the CDR3 DNA reads TGTGCCAGCAGCTTTCAGGGAGACACTGAAGCTTTCTTT. Protein sequence: CASSFQGDTEAFF.

This clonotype was counted only a few times. The chain couples TRBV5-5 to TRBJ1-2; D is unresolved. The CDR3 consists of 13 residues. Per germline, CDR1 SGHKS and CDR2 YYEKEE (reference sequence). V was pared by 1 base and J by 4 bases, with 8 bases between. The CDR3 is CASSLLESYGYTF. CDR3 in DNA: TGTGCCAGCAGCTTGTTAGAGAGCTATGGCTACACCTTC.

This sequence joins TRBV5-6 and TRBJ1-1; tentative D call: TRBD1 (6 bases). Trimming removed 4 bases at V and 8 bases at J, with 15 bases between. The CDR3 length is 13 residues. Germline CDR1 and CDR2: SGHDT and YYEEEE. CDR3 region: CASSALTGREAFF. CDR3 nucleotide sequence: TGTGCCAGCAGCGCCTTGACAGGCCGAGAAGCTTTCTTT.

The chain couples TRBV24-1 to TRBJ2-1; no clear D gene. Trimming took 2 bases from V and 7 from J, leaving 8 bases between them. The CDR3 runs to 13 residues. Germline V gives CDR1 KGHDR, CDR2 SFDVKD. The CDR3 coding sequence is TGTGCCACCAGTGATTCTCTCATTAATGAGCAGTTCTTC. Residues: CATSDSLINEQFF.

The V call is TRBV7-9, the J call TRBJ2-2, with 13 bases matching TRBD2. CDR1 and CDR2 from the germline V gene are SEHNR and FQNEAQ (reference sequence). CDR3 length equals 18 residues. The V gene end was trimmed by 0 bases and the J gene end by 3 bases; junction bases not matched to a gene: 4. This CDR3 is CASSLARLAGGYTGELFF. The CDR3 region has the DNA TGTGCCAGCAGCTTAGCGCGACTAGCGGGGGGATACACCGGGGAGCTGTTTTTT.

The chain joins TRBV7-9 to TRBJ1-5; D gene ambiguous. Germline loops: CDR1 SEHNR, CDR2 FQNEAQ (reference sequence). The CDR3 has 15 amino acids. Trimming cost V 2 bases and J 2 bases, with 10 bases left between them. The chain's CDR3 is CASSLIGEGNQPQHF. For the CDR3, the DNA is TGTGCCAGCAGCTTAATCGGGGAGGGCAATCAGCCCCAGCATTTT. Using reference TRBV7-9 and TRBJ1-5 for the parts outside the CDR3, the full variable domain is DTGVSQNPRHKITKRGQNVTFRCDPISEHNRLYWYRQTLGQGPEFLTYFQNEAQLEKSRLLSDRFSAERPKGSFSTLEIQRTEQGDSAMYLCASSLIGEGNQPQHFGDGTRLSIL.